These 15 T cell receptor beta chains originate from one sample sequenced in a study of OX40 agonist ivuxolimab in advanced cancers. Here immunoSEQ multiplex PCR was the method, and the copy in TCRdb shows in-frame clones only, minus some. This table has roughly 20,000 clones, approximately 84% appearing once. The sequencing here drew on CD4+ or CD8+ T cells sorted from blood, taken in a trial of the OX40 agonist ivuxolimab. The receptors come from an adult with an advanced solid tumor such as melanoma, head and neck, liver or kidney cancer.

The V and J genes are TRBV7-9 and TRBJ2-7; 8 nucleotides match TRBD1. V lost 2 bases to trimming and J lost 2 bases; unmatched junction nucleotides: 2. The CDR3 covers 14 residues. Per germline, CDR1 SEHNR and CDR2 FQNEAQ (reference sequence). This CDR3 reads CASSLTGGTYEQYF. The CDR3, as DNA: TGTGCCAGCAGCTTAACAGGGGGAACCTACGAGCAGTACTTC.

CDR3 region: CASSYLPGGYEQYF. For the CDR3, the DNA is TGTGCCAGCAGTTACCTCCCAGGGGGCTACGAGCAGTACTTC. This chain uses TRBV6-6 with TRBJ2-7; 7 bases are a match to TRBD1. CDR1 is MNHNY and CDR2 is SVGAGI in the germline V gene (reference sequence). Trimming at V came to 2 bases and at J to 3 bases, leaving 4 bases not matched to a gene. The CDR3 is made up of 14 amino acids.

The chain employs TRBV9 and TRBJ1-3; D is undetermined. V shed 1 base and J shed 1 base, with 6 bases lying between them. This CDR3 region has 14 residues. In germline, CDR1 is SGDLS, CDR2 YYNGEE. The DNA of the CDR3 is TGTGCCAGCAGCGTAAAGTGGTCTGGAAACACCATATATTTT. This translates into CASSVKWSGNTIYF.

CDR3 loop: CASSLVLAGTPGYEQYF. In nucleotides, the CDR3 is TGTGCCAGCAGTTTAGTACTAGCGGGGACGCCGGGCTACGAGCAGTACTTC. V and J are TRBV27 and TRBJ2-5; 10 nucleotides agree with TRBD2. The end of the DNA aligns better with TRBJ2-7, so the J call may be wrong. CDR1 and CDR2 (germline): MNHEY, SMNVEV (reference sequence). The CDR3 runs 17 residues.

The chain combines TRBV10-2 with TRBJ1-1; perhaps TRBD1 as D (6 bases). CDR1 is WSHSY and CDR2 is SAAADI in the germline V gene. The CDR3 length is 14 residues. The V gene lost 2 bases and the J gene lost 5 bases, with 12 bases spanning the gap. CDR3 amino acids: CASSELGAGTEAFF. CDR3 DNA sequence: TGCGCCAGCAGTGAGCTGGGGGCTGGGACTGAAGCTTTCTTT.

V and J are TRBV2 and TRBJ2-7; unclear D gene. This CDR3 comprises 11 residues. Germline assignment: CDR1 SNHLY and CDR2 FYNNEI. Trimming removed 7 bases at V and 3 bases at J, with 7 bases between. In nucleotides, the CDR3 is TGTGCCAGCACCCTGATCTACGAGCAGTACTTC. Its protein product is CASTLIYEQYF.

J is TRBJ2-5 and V is TRBV10-2, with 7 bases lining up with TRBD1. Germline loops: CDR1 WSHSY, CDR2 SAAADI. V shed 6 bases, J shed 7 bases, and the junction held 14 bases outside the gene matches. The CDR3 has 15 residues. CDR3 nucleotides: TGCGCCAGCAGCACCCTCGGACAGGCCCTAGGGACCCAGTACTTC. Translation gives CASSTLGQALGTQYF.

The V gene is TRBV18, the J gene TRBJ2-7, with TRBD2 as a possible D gene (6 bases). The CDR3 totals 16 residues. V was pared by 0 bases and J by 0 bases, with 12 bases between. Per the germline V gene, CDR1 is KGHSH and CDR2 is LQKENI. DNA of the CDR3: TGTGCCAGCTCACCACCGCGGGGCTCTAGCTCCTACGAGCAGTACTTC. It codes for CASSPPRGSSSYEQYF.

This rearrangement joins TRBV15 to TRBJ2-3; D not resolved. Germline V gene sequence: CDR1 LNHNV, CDR2 YYDKDF (reference sequence). Deletions cut 3 bases from V and 0 bases from J, with 7 bases between. The CDR3 contains 14 residues. CDR3 DNA: TGTGCCACCAGCAGTGTTTTTAGCACAGATACGCAGTATTTT. This gives the protein CATSSVFSTDTQYF.

This chain links TRBV5-4 with TRBJ1-2, with D unresolved. The CDR3 sequence is 15 residues long. Trimming took 4 bases from V and 0 from J, leaving 13 bases between them. CDR1 and CDR2 (germline): SGHNT, YYREEE (reference sequence). In DNA, the CDR3 is TGTGCCAGCAGCGCAAATGGGGTCGCTAACTATGGCTACACCTTC. It codes for CASSANGVANYGYTF.

The V gene is TRBV6-4, the J gene TRBJ2-2; no clear D. Trimming stripped 5 bases from V and 1 base from J, with 14 bases between. Per germline, CDR1 MRHNA and CDR2 SNTAGT. The CDR3 loop spans 16 amino acids. CDR3 loop: CASSPSRQMNTGELFF. In nucleotides, the CDR3 is TGTGCCAGCAGTCCTTCCAGGCAGATGAACACCGGGGAGCTGTTTTTT.

CDR3 protein: CAWSYEQVPNTEAFF. In nucleotides, the CDR3 is TGTGCCTGGAGCTACGAACAGGTCCCGAACACTGAAGCTTTCTTT. The rearrangement links TRBV30 to TRBJ1-1; weak D call: TRBD1 (5 bases). This CDR3 is built from 15 residues. V lost 3 bases and J 1 base, leaving 15 bases between the germline ends. The germline V gene has CDR1 GTSNPN and CDR2 SVGIG (reference sequence).

A few counts support this clone. This chain uses TRBV28 with TRBJ1-5, with D perhaps matching TRBD1 (6 bases). Germline lookup yields CDR1 MDHEN and CDR2 SYDVKM. Trimming took off 5 bases at V and 6 bases at J, with 26 bases between the two ends. The CDR3 contains 18 residues. CDR3 bases: TGTGCCAGCAGTCTCCATGGAGTTTCGACAGGTTCTAGTCAGCCCCAGCATTTT. It codes for CASSLHGVSTGSSQPQHF.

The CDR3 loop reads CASTSDRGINTEAFF. DNA for the CDR3: TGTGCCAGCACCAGTGACAGGGGTATAAACACTGAAGCTTTCTTT. The V and J genes are TRBV6-1 and TRBJ1-1, with TRBD1 matching over 8 bases. V trimming: 7 bases; J trimming: 2 bases; junction bases outside the gene matches: 9. Germline loops: CDR1 MNHNS, CDR2 SASEGT. This CDR3 has 15 residues.

There are a few counts of this clone. The rearrangement uses TRBV9 and TRBJ2-7; 9 bases match TRBD1. This CDR3 is 15 amino acids long. V lost 3 bases and J lost 2; bases outside the gene matches: 6. Germline assignment: CDR1 SGDLS and CDR2 YYNGEE. DNA of the CDR3: TGTGCCAGCAGCGAAGGACAGGGGTTGGCCTACGAGCAGTACTTC. Its translation is CASSEGQGLAYEQYF. Full variable domain (missing parts from reference TRBV9 and TRBJ2-7): DSGVTQTPKHLITATGQRVTLRCSPRSGDLSVYWYQQSLDQGLQFLIQYYNGEERAKGNILERFSAQQFPDLHSELNLSSLELGDSALYFCASSEGQGLAYEQYFGPGTRLTVT.